Below, 32 T cell receptor beta chains from the same sample are listed, as sequenced in a study of blood T cell repertoires in COVID-19. Only in-frame clones appear in the TCRdb table, and some are missing; sequencing was by immunoSEQ multiplex PCR. The data hold 250,000 or so clones, with roughly 84% observed a single time. The specimen was PBMCs or T cells enriched from blood (not recorded which). The origin of the receptors is a man aged 45-65 years who had recovered from COVID-19.

J is TRBJ1-1 and V is TRBV6-5, with TRBD1 matching over 8 bases. With 4 bases clipped from V and 11 bases from J, the junction kept 12 bases outside the gene matches. The CDR3 is 14 amino acids. Per the germline V gene, CDR1 is MNHEY and CDR2 is SVGAGI. The CDR3 loop is CASSSPPDRGRAFF. DNA for the CDR3: TGTGCCAGCAGTTCCCCGCCTGACAGGGGTAGGGCTTTCTTT.

This clone was picked up one time. This chain joins TRBV19 and TRBJ2-2; 11 positions match TRBD2. Germline assignment: CDR1 LNHDA and CDR2 SQIVND (reference sequence). The V and J ends lost 6 bases and 5 bases, in that order; junction bases with no gene match: 2. The CDR3 runs 14 residues. The CDR3 protein is CASRTSGTTGELFF. For the CDR3, the DNA is TGTGCCAGTAGGACTAGCGGGACTACCGGGGAGCTGTTTTTT.

The rearrangement uses TRBV27 and TRBJ1-2; D might be TRBD1 (5 bases). V dropped 6 bases and J dropped 1 base, with 18 bases sitting between them. This CDR3 is 16 amino acids long. CDR1 is MNHEY, CDR2 SMNVEV, per germline (reference sequence). The CDR3 DNA reads TGTGCCAGCAGCGTATCCGGGAGAGGGGATAACTATGGCTACACCTTC. This sequence encodes CASSVSGRGDNYGYTF.

CDR3 in DNA: TGTGCCAGCAGCGTAGGCGGAGACAGAACCTACGAGCAGTACTTC. Protein product: CASSVGGDRTYEQYF. The rearrangement links TRBV9 to TRBJ2-7; tentative D call: TRBD1 (5 bases). This CDR3 has 15 amino acids. Trimming cost V 0 bases and J 2 bases, with 12 bases left between them. CDR1 is SGDLS, CDR2 YYNGEE, per germline.

The V gene is TRBV13, the J gene TRBJ2-1; a possible D gene is TRBD2 (6 bases). This CDR3 has 13 residues. In germline, CDR1 is PRHDT, CDR2 FYEKMQ (reference sequence). V was pared by 0 bases and J by 10 bases, with 10 bases between. The CDR3 sequence is CASSLGGDSEQFF. The CDR3 DNA follows: TGTGCCAGCAGCTTAGGGGGGGACTCCGAGCAGTTCTTC.

This clone was observed a single time. The chain joins TRBV5-1 to TRBJ2-1, with a possible D match to TRBD2 (6 bases). Germline-derived CDR1 and CDR2 are SGHRS and YFSETQ. With 0 bases removed from V and 9 bases from J, the gap between germline ends came to 13 bases. The CDR3 has 14 residues. CDR3 coding DNA: TGCGCCAGCAGCTTGGTCGGTGGCGGGACTGAGCAGTTCTTC. Protein product: CASSLVGGGTEQFF. Looking up the rest from reference TRBV5-1 and TRBJ2-1 gives the full variable domain: KAGVTQTPRYLIKTRGQQVTLSCSPISGHRSVSWYQQTPGQGLQFLFEYFSETQRNKGNFPGRFSGRQFSNSRSEMNVSTLELGDSALYLCASSLVGGGTEQFFGPGTRLTVL.

The gene calls are TRBV19 and TRBJ1-5, with no clear D. Germline-derived CDR1 and CDR2 are LNHDA and SQIVND (reference sequence). V shed 3 bases and J shed 0 bases, with 9 bases lying between them. The CDR3 length is 15 residues. The CDR3 bases are TGTGCCAGTAGTATGCGGGGAATTAGCAATCAGCCCCAGCATTTT. Its translation: CASSMRGISNQPQHF.

The chain carries TRBV2 and TRBJ2-2, with 8 bases fitting TRBD2. V shed 6 bases and J 1 base; nucleotides not matched to a gene: 4. The CDR3 covers 15 residues. Germline CDR1 reads SNHLY; CDR2 reads FYNNEI. The CDR3 DNA reads TGTGCCAGCAGGGGAGCGGGAGTGAACACCGGGGAGCTGTTTTTT. This codes for CASRGAGVNTGELFF.

The chain recombines TRBV11-2 with TRBJ1-6, with 7 bases aligning to TRBD1. There are 14 residues in the CDR3. V was pared by 8 bases and J by 7 bases, with 8 bases of the junction left unmatched. Looked up from germline, CDR1 is SGHAT and CDR2 is FQNNGV. CDR3 sequence: CASSPGGTNSPLHF. In DNA, the CDR3 is TGTGCCAGCTCGCCAGGGGGTACGAATTCACCCCTCCACTTT.

The chain combines TRBV5-1 with TRBJ1-1; 7 nucleotides align to TRBD1. Germline V gene data show CDR1 as SGHRS and CDR2 as YFSETQ. The CDR3 runs 14 residues. The V segment lost 0 bases and the J segment 6 bases; nucleotides outside the gene matches: 5. CDR3 in amino acids: CASSLGGTVPEAFF. CDR3 nucleotides: TGCGCCAGCAGCTTGGGTGGGACAGTCCCTGAAGCTTTCTTT.

This chain joins TRBV12-5 and TRBJ1-2; no clear D gene. V lost 4 bases and J lost 7, with 16 bases in between. This CDR3 contains 14 residues. Germline V gene lookup returns CDR1 LGHNT and CDR2 FRNRAP. The CDR3 nucleotides are TGTGCTAGTGGTTCGGTGACTAGGGATGGTGGCTACACCTTC. Its protein is CASGSVTRDGGYTF.

The genes are TRBV30 and TRBJ1-4; D call uncertain. V dropped 2 bases and J dropped 0 bases, with 7 bases sitting between them. The CDR3 consists of 14 residues. CDR1 and CDR2 from the germline V gene are GTSNPN and SVGIG (reference sequence). CDR3 amino acids: CAWSRLSTNEKLFF. The CDR3 DNA reads as TGTGCCTGGAGTAGACTGTCAACTAATGAAAAACTGTTTTTT.

The rearrangement uses TRBV12-5 and TRBJ1-5, with 10 bases identical to TRBD1. CDR1 LGHNT and CDR2 FRNRAP come from the germline V gene. The junction had 4 bases not matched to a gene; V was cut back by 1 base and J by 7 bases. The CDR3 length is 15 residues. The CDR3 reads CASGLGQGAGQPQHF. The CDR3 coding sequence is TGTGCTAGTGGTTTGGGACAGGGGGCAGGGCAGCCCCAGCATTTT.

This chain connects TRBV9 to TRBJ2-1; 8 positions match TRBD2. The CDR3 length is 16 residues. V trimming: 3 bases; J trimming: 6 bases; junction bases outside the gene matches: 11. CDR1 is SGDLS and CDR2 is YYNGEE in the germline V gene. Written as DNA, the CDR3 is TGTGCCAGCAGCGCGTCCCCGAGCGGGAGTTCCAATGAGCAGTTCTTC. Protein product: CASSASPSGSSNEQFF.

This clone was observed a handful of times. V is TRBV5-1 and J is TRBJ2-5; 8 bases are a match to TRBD2. The V segment lost 4 bases and the J segment 4 bases; nucleotides outside the gene matches: 9. Germline V gene sequence: CDR1 SGHRS, CDR2 YFSETQ. The CDR3 runs 15 residues. The CDR3 protein is CASSPGSSGGETQYF. The DNA for the CDR3 is TGCGCCAGCAGCCCTGGAAGCAGCGGGGGAGAGACCCAGTACTTC.

The chain combines TRBV28 with TRBJ2-1; 10 nucleotides match TRBD1. This CDR3 has 16 residues. Germline V gives CDR1 MDHEN, CDR2 SYDVKM. V shed 4 bases and J 5 bases; nucleotides not matched to a gene: 8. The CDR3 is CASSSRQGALDNEQFF. Written as DNA, the CDR3 is TGTGCCAGCAGTTCCAGACAGGGGGCTTTGGACAATGAGCAGTTCTTC.

The chain is built from TRBV5-5 and TRBJ2-2; D possibly corresponds to TRBD2 (5 bases). The germline gives CDR1 SGHKS, CDR2 YYEKEE (reference sequence). The CDR3 sequence is 16 residues long. V lost 3 bases and J lost 2, with 14 bases in between. DNA of the CDR3: TGTGCCAGCAGCTCCGGGTTTGGAGGCAACACCGGGGAGCTGTTTTTT. The encoded protein is CASSSGFGGNTGELFF.

This chain links TRBV18 with TRBJ1-2; no definite D call. Trimming took 3 bases from V and 4 from J, leaving 6 bases between them. This CDR3 is built from 12 residues. Germline CDR1 reads KGHSH; CDR2 reads LQKENI. CDR3 in amino acids: CASSPSSYGYTF. CDR3 DNA sequence: TGTGCCAGCTCACCTTCCAGCTATGGCTACACCTTC.

V usage is TRBV5-1 and J usage is TRBJ2-2; 8 bases are shared with TRBD1. Germline V gene sequence: CDR1 SGHRS, CDR2 YFSETQ. This CDR3 is built from 15 residues. J gave up 4 bases and V 7 bases, and 9 bases lay outside the gene matches. The CDR3 loop reads CASCGQGSFTGELFF. For the CDR3, the DNA is TGCGCCAGCTGTGGACAGGGCAGCTTCACCGGGGAGCTGTTTTTT.

The table lists this clone with a count of one. The V and J genes are TRBV7-2 and TRBJ2-7; TRBD2 aligns across 8 bases. V dropped 0 bases and J dropped 8; count of bases not matched to a gene: 18. The germline gives CDR1 SGHTA, CDR2 FQGNSA. This CDR3 has 18 residues. The CDR3 loop reads CASSLAPATGGPSGKQYF. The CDR3, as DNA: TGTGCCAGCAGCTTAGCGCCGGCGACGGGAGGGCCCTCCGGAAAGCAGTACTTC.

The CDR3 DNA sequence: TGCGCCAGCAGCCAATCCGGGACAGGGGGTGAAAAACTGTTTTTT. Encoded protein: CASSQSGTGGEKLFF. The rearrangement joins TRBV4-1 to TRBJ1-4, with TRBD1 matching 11 bases. With 2 bases clipped from V and 7 bases from J, the junction kept 3 bases outside the gene matches. The CDR3 has 15 residues. The germline CDR1 and CDR2 sequences are MGHRA and YSYEKL.

V usage is TRBV4-3 and J usage is TRBJ2-7, with D uncertain. The CDR3 sequence is 15 residues long. Looked up from germline, CDR1 is LGHNA and CDR2 is YSLEER. V was cut by 1 base and J by 3 bases, with 13 bases left in between. The CDR3: CASSQGEVRGYEQYF. For the CDR3, the DNA is TGCGCCAGCAGCCAAGGCGAGGTTAGAGGCTACGAGCAGTACTTC.

The chain uses TRBV10-2 and TRBJ2-7; D possibly corresponds to TRBD2 (5 bases). Germline CDR1 and CDR2: WSHSY and SAAADI. The CDR3 has 13 amino acids. The V and J ends lost 4 bases and 3 bases respectively, with 10 bases between them. The CDR3 sequence is CASSAQRSYEQYF. The CDR3 bases are TGCGCCAGCAGTGCCCAGCGGAGCTACGAGCAGTACTTC.

This sequence joins TRBV28 and TRBJ2-4; weak D call: TRBD1 (5 bases). The CDR3 extends over 14 amino acids. The germline CDR1 and CDR2 sequences are MDHEN and SYDVKM. V gave up 6 bases and J gave up 3 bases, with 12 bases separating them. The chain's CDR3 is CASRAGRGKNIQYF. The CDR3 DNA is TGTGCCAGCAGGGCAGGGCGAGGCAAAAACATTCAGTACTTC.

The chain has TRBV19 and TRBJ2-1; a possible D gene is TRBD1 (6 bases). Germline CDR1 reads LNHDA; CDR2 reads SQIVND (reference sequence). The CDR3 has 12 residues. V lost 5 bases and J 10 bases, leaving 12 bases between the germline ends. The CDR3 nucleotides read TGTGCCAGTAGTTCTGGGACATCCGAGCAGTTCTTC. Translation gives CASSSGTSEQFF.

This clone has a single count. This chain joins TRBV7-9 and TRBJ1-6; D ambiguous. Germline V lookup: CDR1 SEHNR, CDR2 FQNEAQ (reference sequence). The CDR3 has 18 amino acids. The V end was cut by 5 bases, the J end by 0 bases, with 17 bases between. CDR3 sequence reads: CASSRRGSYSSYNSPLHF. CDR3 DNA: TGTGCCAGCAGCCGCCGGGGAAGCTATAGCTCCTATAATTCACCCCTCCACTTT.

This rearrangement joins TRBV6-5 to TRBJ1-2, with a possible D match to TRBD1 (6 bases). Germline V gene lookup returns CDR1 MNHEY and CDR2 SVGAGI. This CDR3 has 15 amino acids. Deletions cut 5 bases from V and 6 bases from J, with 19 bases between. CDR3 region: CASSRPGTKYDGYTF. The CDR3 nucleotides read TGTGCCAGCAGTCGACCCGGGACAAAGTATGATGGCTACACCTTC.

The genes are TRBV6-4 and TRBJ2-2, with TRBD2 matching over 8 bases. The V gene end was trimmed by 2 bases and the J gene end by 4 bases; junction bases not matched to a gene: 6. The germline V gene encodes CDR1 MRHNA and CDR2 SNTAGT. The CDR3 is 16 residues long. The chain's CDR3 is CASSDEAGGSTGELFF. The CDR3 nucleotides read TGTGCCAGCAGTGACGAGGCGGGAGGAAGCACCGGGGAGCTGTTTTTT.

This clone has more than one count but fewer than ten. The chain is built from TRBV9 and TRBJ1-2; 7 bases fit TRBD1. The germline V gene encodes CDR1 SGDLS and CDR2 YYNGEE. V was clipped by 0 bases and J by 8 bases; unmatched bases: 10. The CDR3 is made up of 15 amino acids. CDR3 in amino acids: CASSVVPDRAGGYTF. The CDR3 DNA follows: TGTGCCAGCAGCGTAGTCCCCGACAGGGCCGGAGGCTACACCTTC.

The V call is TRBV6-5, the J call TRBJ1-3, with D maybe TRBD1 (5 bases). There are 15 residues in the CDR3. Trimming took off 6 bases at V and 0 bases at J, with 12 bases between the two ends. Germline CDR1 MNHEY, CDR2 SVGAGI. For the CDR3, the DNA is TGTGCCAGCAGGTCCGCTGGACACTCTGGAAACACCATATATTTT. Translated, it gives CASRSAGHSGNTIYF.

The V call is TRBV6-2 or TRBV6-3, the J call TRBJ1-4; D is unclear. V was cut by 5 bases and J by 1 base, with 8 bases left in between. This CDR3 is 14 amino acids long. CDR1 and CDR2 from the germline V gene are MNHEY and SVGEGT. CDR3 amino acids: CASSEVGTNEKLFF. CDR3 DNA sequence: TGTGCCAGCAGTGAGGTGGGAACTAATGAAAAACTGTTTTTT.

The chain carries TRBV6-2 or TRBV6-3 and TRBJ1-1; no reliable D call. The V end was cut by 4 bases, the J end by 6 bases, with 18 bases between. Per the germline V gene, CDR1 is MNHEY and CDR2 is SVGEGT. The CDR3 totals 15 residues. CDR3 coding DNA: TGTGCCAGCAGTTTCCTAGGTGGGTTAATCCCTGAAGCTTTCTTT. Translated: CASSFLGGLIPEAFF.